Sequencing of this T cell receptor (beta chain) was carried out in a study of T-cell reconstitution after alpha-beta-depleted transplantation in children. Trimming stripped 0 bases from V and 13 bases from J, with 13 bases between. The germline V gene has CDR1 SGHTA and CDR2 FQGNSA. CDR3 size: 13 residues. Unique molecular identifiers were built into the TCRbeta library. TCRdb processed the PCR reads anew with MiXCR; each CDR3 protein has one entry. The data hold fewer than 700,000 distinct CDR3 sequences, with 20% to 25% observed a single time. The TCR was taken from a boy under three years old who had a stem cell transplant for acute myeloid leukemia, so the T cells may come from the graft donor. The chain is built from TRBV7-2 and TRBJ2-1; D unclear. The input for sequencing was PBMCs, mostly from graft donor cells, taken 360 days after TCRalphabeta/CD19-depleted stem cell transplant. The chain's CDR3 is CASSLASVGLQFF. CDR3 nucleotide sequence: TGTGCCAGCAGCTTAGCGTCAGTTGGGCTTCAGTTCTTC.